Below, 14 T cell receptor beta chains from the same sample are listed, as sequenced in a study of shared clonotypes between healthy human individuals. Profiling relied on immunoSEQ multiplex PCR, and the TCRdb table lists in-frame clones only, not all of them. The top ten hold 0.3% to 0.4% of the sample, which has approximately 2,000,000 clones, about 90% seen once. Sequenced sample: naive CD4+ T cells from PBMCs. Specified subset: CD45RA+ positively selected. The receptor set was obtained from a man between 18 and 35 years old in good health. Some clones in this sample may be carry-over from other donors' samples.

This chain joins TRBV6-5 and TRBJ2-1; tentatively, D is TRBD1 (6 bases). The CDR3 contains 15 residues. Germline V lookup: CDR1 MNHEY, CDR2 SVGAGI. With 6 bases removed from V and 6 bases from J, the gap between germline ends came to 18 bases. CDR3 DNA: TGTGCCAGCAGCATAGCCACGGGACATTTCAATGAGCAGTTCTTC. Encoded protein: CASSIATGHFNEQFF.

This clone was observed a single time. CDR3 sequence (DNA): TGTGCCAGCAGTCTTCGCCGGACCTACAATGAGCAGTTCTTC. It is translated as CASSLRRTYNEQFF. The V and J genes are TRBV5-8 and TRBJ2-1; D is undetermined. Germline V lookup: CDR1 SGHTS, CDR2 YDEGEE. The CDR3 extends over 14 amino acids. Trimming stripped 5 bases from V and 2 bases from J, with 11 bases between. Using reference TRBV5-8 and TRBJ2-1 for the parts outside the CDR3, the full variable domain is EAGVTQSPTHLIKTRGQQATLRCSPISGHTSVYWYQQALGLGLQFLLWYDEGEERNRGNFPPRFSGRQFPNYSSELNVNALELEDSALYLCASSLRRTYNEQFFGPGTRLTVL.

The chain is built from TRBV5-4 and TRBJ2-1; D might be TRBD1 or TRBD2, each matching 5 bases. V shed 2 bases and J shed 0 bases, with 9 bases lying between them. The CDR3 spans 15 residues. Looked up from germline, CDR1 is SGHNT and CDR2 is YYREEE (reference sequence). This CDR3 reads CASSFERGSYNEQFF. CDR3 DNA sequence: TGTGCCAGCAGCTTCGAGAGGGGCTCCTACAATGAGCAGTTCTTC.

The CDR3 reads CASPTGLNTEAFF. The CDR3 coding sequence is TGCGCCAGTCCGACAGGACTGAACACTGAAGCTTTCTTT. The chain carries TRBV23-1 and TRBJ1-1; perhaps TRBD1 as D (6 bases). TRBV23-1 is marked as an open reading frame, function uncertain. This CDR3 has 13 amino acids. V shed 9 bases and J shed 0 bases, with 11 bases lying between them.

The chain combines TRBV7-2 with TRBJ2-1; D perhaps matches TRBD2 (5 bases). The V end was cut by 10 bases, the J end by 2 bases, with 18 bases between. The CDR3 is 15 amino acids. The V gene's germline CDR1 is SGHTA and CDR2 FQGNSA. The CDR3 is CATMGEPSPYNEQFF. DNA of the CDR3: TGTGCCACCATGGGAGAGCCATCCCCCTACAATGAGCAGTTCTTC.

The chain employs TRBV28 and TRBJ1-1, with 9 bases matching TRBD1. Germline CDR1 is MDHEN and CDR2 is SYDVKM. V lost 2 bases and J lost 0; bases outside the gene matches: 4. The CDR3 length is 16 residues. This CDR3 reads CASSLRQGGMNTEAFF. The CDR3 DNA follows: TGTGCCAGCAGTTTACGACAGGGGGGTATGAACACTGAAGCTTTCTTT.

The chain is built from TRBV7-9 and TRBJ2-3; TRBD2 might be the D (5 bases). Germline V CDR1 and CDR2: SEHNR, FQNEAQ (reference sequence). This CDR3 region has 18 residues. V was clipped by 5 bases and J by 0 bases, with 21 bases between them. CDR3 residues: CASSERGRAVSSTDTQYF. The DNA of the CDR3 is TGTGCCAGCAGCGAAAGAGGGCGGGCGGTCTCTAGCACAGATACGCAGTATTTT. The full variable domain, rest sourced from reference TRBV7-9 and TRBJ2-3, is DTGVSQNPRHKITKRGQNVTFRCDPISEHNRLYWYRQTLGQGPEFLTYFQNEAQLEKSRLLSDRFSAERPKGSFSTLEIQRTEQGDSAMYLCASSERGRAVSSTDTQYFGPGTRLTVL.

The V gene is TRBV5-4, the J gene TRBJ2-1; 9 nucleotides align to TRBD2. Germline V gives CDR1 SGHNT, CDR2 YYREEE (reference sequence). The CDR3 is made up of 16 amino acids. After removal of 0 bases from V and 1 base from J, the junction contained 2 bases not matched to a gene. CDR3 residues: CASSLASGTSYNEQFF. CDR3 DNA: TGTGCCAGCAGCTTGGCTAGCGGGACTTCCTACAATGAGCAGTTCTTC.

The chain uses TRBV18 and TRBJ2-7; a possible D gene is TRBD1 (5 bases). V was cut by 3 bases and J by 5 bases, with 11 bases left in between. CDR1 is KGHSH, CDR2 LQKENI, per germline. There are 13 residues in the CDR3. CDR3 residues: CASSPDRFHEQYF. The CDR3 bases are TGTGCCAGCTCACCTGACAGATTTCACGAGCAGTACTTC.

This chain connects TRBV2 to TRBJ2-5; the D call may be TRBD1 or TRBD2 (5 bases each). The V and J ends lost 8 bases and 7 bases respectively, with 17 bases between them. Germline assignment: CDR1 SNHLY and CDR2 FYNNEI. The CDR3 runs to 13 residues. CDR3 bases: TGTGCCAGCGGGGACGGCCCCGAGGGGACCCAGTACTTC. Protein sequence: CASGDGPEGTQYF.

This clone was seen just once. Other DNA sequences in the same sample also yield this CDR3. The chain is built from TRBV28 and TRBJ2-7; the D is unclear. This CDR3 is built from 13 residues. CDR1 and CDR2 (germline): MDHEN, SYDVKM. Deletions cut 5 bases from V and 5 bases from J, with 13 bases between. The CDR3 DNA reads TGTGCCAGCAGTCCCCCGGGCAGAGACGAGCAGTACTTC. Translated, it gives CASSPPGRDEQYF.

V is TRBV15 and J is TRBJ2-7; 9 nucleotides agree with TRBD2. Germline CDR1 and CDR2: LNHNV and YYDKDF (reference sequence). This CDR3 contains 18 residues. J lost 5 bases, V lost 0 bases, and 14 bases had no gene match. The CDR3 region has the DNA TGTGCCACCAGCAGAGATCTCAGGACTAGCGTAGGTAGGAACGAGCAGTACTTC. Translation: CATSRDLRTSVGRNEQYF. Full variable domain (remainder filled in from reference TRBV15 and TRBJ2-7): DAMVIQNPRYQVTQFGKPVTLSCSQTLNHNVMYWYQQKSSQAPKLLFHYYDKDFNNEADTPDNFQSRRPNTSFCFLDIRSPGLGDTAMYLCATSRDLRTSVGRNEQYFGPGTRLTVT.

The chain uses TRBV28 and TRBJ2-1; 7 bases line up with TRBD2. The CDR3 runs 15 residues. J lost 3 bases, V lost 4 bases, and 6 bases had no gene match. The germline V gene has CDR1 MDHEN and CDR2 SYDVKM. CDR3 in amino acids: CASSSQAGDYNEQFF. CDR3 bases: TGTGCCAGCAGTTCCCAGGCGGGAGACTACAATGAGCAGTTCTTC.

The gene calls are TRBV27 and TRBJ2-7; 9 nucleotides line up with TRBD2. The V gene end was trimmed by 7 bases and the J gene end by 6 bases; junction bases not matched to a gene: 13. Germline CDR1 and CDR2: MNHEY and SMNVEV (reference sequence). The CDR3 length is 15 residues. The CDR3: CASNLSGRYRGEQYF. The CDR3 region has the DNA TGTGCCAGCAATCTAAGCGGGAGGTATAGAGGCGAGCAGTACTTC.